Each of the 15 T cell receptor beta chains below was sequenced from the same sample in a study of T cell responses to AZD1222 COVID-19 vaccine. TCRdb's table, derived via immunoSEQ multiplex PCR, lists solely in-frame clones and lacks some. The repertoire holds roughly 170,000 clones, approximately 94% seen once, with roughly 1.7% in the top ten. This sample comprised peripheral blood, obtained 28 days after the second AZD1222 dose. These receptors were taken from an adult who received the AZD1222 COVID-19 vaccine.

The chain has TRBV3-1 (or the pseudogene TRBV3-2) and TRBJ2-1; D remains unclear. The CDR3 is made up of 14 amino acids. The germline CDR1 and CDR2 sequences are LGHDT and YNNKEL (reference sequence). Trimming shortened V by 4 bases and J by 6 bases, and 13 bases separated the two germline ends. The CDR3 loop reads CASSLTERSNEQFF. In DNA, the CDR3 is TGTGCCAGCAGCCTCACGGAGAGATCCAATGAGCAGTTCTTC.

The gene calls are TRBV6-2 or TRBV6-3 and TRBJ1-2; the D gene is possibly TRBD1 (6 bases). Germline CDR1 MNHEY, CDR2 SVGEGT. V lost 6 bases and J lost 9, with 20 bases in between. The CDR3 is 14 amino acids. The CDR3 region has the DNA TGTGCCAGCAGCGAAACTTTCCGGGGGGCTAGCTACACCTTC. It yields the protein CASSETFRGASYTF.

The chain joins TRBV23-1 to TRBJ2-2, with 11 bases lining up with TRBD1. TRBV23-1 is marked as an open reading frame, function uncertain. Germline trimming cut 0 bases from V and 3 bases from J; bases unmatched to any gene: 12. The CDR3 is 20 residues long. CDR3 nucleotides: TGCGCCAGCAGTCAATCCCCAACCGGGACAGGGGGTTTTTACACCGGGGAGCTGTTTTTT. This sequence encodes CASSQSPTGTGGFYTGELFF.

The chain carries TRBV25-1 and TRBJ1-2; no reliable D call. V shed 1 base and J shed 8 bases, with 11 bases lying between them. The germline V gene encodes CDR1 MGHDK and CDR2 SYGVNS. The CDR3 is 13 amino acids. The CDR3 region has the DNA TGTGCCAGCAGTGAATTTGGGCTGCCGGGCTACACCTTC. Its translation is CASSEFGLPGYTF.

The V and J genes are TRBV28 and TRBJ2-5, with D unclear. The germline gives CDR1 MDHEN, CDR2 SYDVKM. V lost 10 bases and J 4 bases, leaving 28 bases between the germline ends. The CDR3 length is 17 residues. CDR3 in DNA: TGTGCCACCTTGATACCCACGGGTCTCCCTTCAGGAGAGACCCAGTACTTC. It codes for CATLIPTGLPSGETQYF.

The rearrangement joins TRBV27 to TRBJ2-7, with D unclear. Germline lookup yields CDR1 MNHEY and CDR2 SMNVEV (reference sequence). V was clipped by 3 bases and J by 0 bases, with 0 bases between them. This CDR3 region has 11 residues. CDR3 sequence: CASSFSYEQYF. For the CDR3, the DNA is TGTGCCAGCAGTTTCTCCTACGAGCAGTACTTC.

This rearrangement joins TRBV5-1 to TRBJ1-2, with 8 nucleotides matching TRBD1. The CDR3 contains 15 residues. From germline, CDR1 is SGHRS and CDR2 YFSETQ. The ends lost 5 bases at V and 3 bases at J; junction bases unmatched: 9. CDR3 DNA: TGCGCCAGCAGGAAGACAGGGGATACGGACTATGGCTACACCTTC. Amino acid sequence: CASRKTGDTDYGYTF.

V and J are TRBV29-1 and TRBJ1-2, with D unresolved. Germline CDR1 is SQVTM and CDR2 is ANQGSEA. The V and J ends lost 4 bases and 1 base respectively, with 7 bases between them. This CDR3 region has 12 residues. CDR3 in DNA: TGCAGCGTTGGAGGCATTAACTATGGCTACACCTTC. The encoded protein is CSVGGINYGYTF.

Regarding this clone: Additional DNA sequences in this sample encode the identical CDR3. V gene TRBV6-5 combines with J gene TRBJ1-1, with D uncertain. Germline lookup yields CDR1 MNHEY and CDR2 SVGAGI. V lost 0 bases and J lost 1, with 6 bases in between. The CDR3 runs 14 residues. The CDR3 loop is CASSYSPGNTEAFF. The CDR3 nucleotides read TGTGCCAGCAGTTACTCACCAGGGAACACTGAAGCTTTCTTT.

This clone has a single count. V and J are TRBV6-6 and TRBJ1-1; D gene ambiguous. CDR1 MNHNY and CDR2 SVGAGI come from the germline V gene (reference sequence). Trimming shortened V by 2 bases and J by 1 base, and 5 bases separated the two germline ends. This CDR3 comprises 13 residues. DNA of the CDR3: TGTGCCAGCAGTTACGGGCCGAACACTGAAGCTTTCTTT. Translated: CASSYGPNTEAFF.

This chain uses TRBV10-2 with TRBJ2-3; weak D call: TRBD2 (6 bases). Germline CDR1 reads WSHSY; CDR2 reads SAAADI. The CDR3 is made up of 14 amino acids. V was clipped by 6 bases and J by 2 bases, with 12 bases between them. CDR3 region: CASRIADFTDTQYF. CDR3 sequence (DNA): TGCGCCAGCAGGATAGCGGACTTCACAGATACGCAGTATTTT.

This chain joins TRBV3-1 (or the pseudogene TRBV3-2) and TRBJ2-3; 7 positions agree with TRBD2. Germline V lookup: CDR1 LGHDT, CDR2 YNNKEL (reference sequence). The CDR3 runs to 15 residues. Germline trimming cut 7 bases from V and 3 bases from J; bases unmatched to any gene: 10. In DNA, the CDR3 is TGTGCCAGCACCGATTATACCGGGGGGACAGATACGCAGTATTTT. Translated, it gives CASTDYTGGTDTQYF.

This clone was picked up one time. The CDR3, as DNA: TGTGCCAGCAGCCTGAAATACCGGGGGCAGGACACCGGGGAGCTGTTTTTT. Residues: CASSLKYRGQDTGELFF. J is TRBJ2-2 and V is TRBV7-8; D assignment may be TRBD1 or TRBD2 (6 bases each). Trimming removed 5 bases from V and 3 bases from J, with 19 bases in between. The length of the CDR3 is 17 residues. The germline V gene has CDR1 SGHVS and CDR2 FQNEAQ.

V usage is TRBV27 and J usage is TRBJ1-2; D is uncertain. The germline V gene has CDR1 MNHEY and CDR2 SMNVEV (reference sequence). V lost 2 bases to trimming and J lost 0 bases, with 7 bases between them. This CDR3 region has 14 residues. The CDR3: CASSLRGPNYGYTF. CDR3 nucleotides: TGTGCCAGCAGTTTAAGAGGTCCTAACTATGGCTACACCTTC.

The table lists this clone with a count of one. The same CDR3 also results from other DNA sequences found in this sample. The CDR3 region has the DNA TGTGCCAGCAGCGTTCAGGGGGGTTCACCCCTCCACTTT. This codes for CASSVQGGSPLHF. V is TRBV9 and J is TRBJ1-6, with 7 nucleotides matching TRBD1. CDR3 length equals 13 residues. V shed 2 bases and J 9 bases; nucleotides not matched to a gene: 2. Germline loops: CDR1 SGDLS, CDR2 YYNGEE.